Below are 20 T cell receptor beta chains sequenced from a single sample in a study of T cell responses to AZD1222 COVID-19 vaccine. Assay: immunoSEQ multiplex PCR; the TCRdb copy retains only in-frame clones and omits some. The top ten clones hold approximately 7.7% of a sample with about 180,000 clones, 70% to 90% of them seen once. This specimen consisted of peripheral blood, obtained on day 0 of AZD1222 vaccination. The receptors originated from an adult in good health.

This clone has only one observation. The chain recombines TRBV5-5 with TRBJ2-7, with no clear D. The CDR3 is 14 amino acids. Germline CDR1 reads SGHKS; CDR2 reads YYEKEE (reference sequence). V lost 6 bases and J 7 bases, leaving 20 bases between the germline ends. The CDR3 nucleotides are TGTGCCAGCACCCCGGTATATAGGCGTCAAGAGCAGTACTTC. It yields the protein CASTPVYRRQEQYF.

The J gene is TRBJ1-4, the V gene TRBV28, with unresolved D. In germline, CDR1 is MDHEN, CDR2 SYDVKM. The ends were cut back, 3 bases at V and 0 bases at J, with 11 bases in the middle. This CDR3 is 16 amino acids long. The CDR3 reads CASSFSGFATNEKLFF. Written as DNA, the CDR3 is TGTGCCAGCAGTTTCAGCGGATTTGCAACTAATGAAAAACTGTTTTTT.

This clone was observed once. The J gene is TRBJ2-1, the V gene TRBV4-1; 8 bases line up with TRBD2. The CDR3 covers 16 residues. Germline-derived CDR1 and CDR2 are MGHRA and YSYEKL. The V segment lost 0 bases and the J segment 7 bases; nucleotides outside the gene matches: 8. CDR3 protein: CASSQEVSSGLNEQFF. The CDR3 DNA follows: TGCGCCAGCAGCCAAGAGGTGTCTAGCGGGTTGAATGAGCAGTTCTTC.

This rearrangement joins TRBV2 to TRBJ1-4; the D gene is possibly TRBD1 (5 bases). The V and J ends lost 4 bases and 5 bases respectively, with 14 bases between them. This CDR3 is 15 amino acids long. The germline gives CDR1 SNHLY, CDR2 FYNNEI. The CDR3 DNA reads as TGTGCCAGCAGTGGAAAGACAGCCCTGAATGAAAAACTGTTTTTT. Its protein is CASSGKTALNEKLFF.

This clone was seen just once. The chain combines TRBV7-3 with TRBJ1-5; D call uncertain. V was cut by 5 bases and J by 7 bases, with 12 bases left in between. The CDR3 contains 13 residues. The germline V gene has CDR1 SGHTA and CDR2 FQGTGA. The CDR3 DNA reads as TGTGCCAGCAGCCCCGTCCCGGGCCAGCCCCAGCATTTT. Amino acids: CASSPVPGQPQHF. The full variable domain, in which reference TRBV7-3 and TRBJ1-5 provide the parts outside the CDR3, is GAGVSQTPSNKVTEKGKYVELRCDPISGHTALYWYRQSLGQGPEFLIYFQGTGAADDSGLPNDRFFAVRPEGSVSTLKIQRTERGDSAVYLCASSPVPGQPQHFGDGTRLSIL.

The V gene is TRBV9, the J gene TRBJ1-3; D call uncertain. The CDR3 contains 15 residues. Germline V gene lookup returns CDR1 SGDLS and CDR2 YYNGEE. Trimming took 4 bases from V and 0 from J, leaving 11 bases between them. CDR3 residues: CASSMEMRSGNTIYF. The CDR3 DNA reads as TGTGCCAGCAGCATGGAAATGCGCTCTGGAAACACCATATATTTT.

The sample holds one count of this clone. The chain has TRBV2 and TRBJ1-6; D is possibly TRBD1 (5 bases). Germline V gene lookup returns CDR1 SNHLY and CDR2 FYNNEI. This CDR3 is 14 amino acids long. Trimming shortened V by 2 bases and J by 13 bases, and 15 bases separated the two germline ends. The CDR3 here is CASSERGPPLPLHF. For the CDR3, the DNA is TGTGCCAGCAGTGAACGGGGACCCCCTTTGCCCCTCCACTTT.

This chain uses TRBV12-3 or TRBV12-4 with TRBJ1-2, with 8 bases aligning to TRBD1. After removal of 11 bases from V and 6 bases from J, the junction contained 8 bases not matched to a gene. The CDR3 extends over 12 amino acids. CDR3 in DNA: TGTGCCTGCGGACAGGGATCGGATGGCTACACCTTC. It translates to CACGQGSDGYTF.

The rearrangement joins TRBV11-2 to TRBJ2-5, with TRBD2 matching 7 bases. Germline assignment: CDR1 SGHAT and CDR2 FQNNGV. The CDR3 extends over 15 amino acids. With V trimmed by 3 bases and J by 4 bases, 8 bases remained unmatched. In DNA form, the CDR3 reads TGTGCCAGCAGCTTCCGACTAGCAGGGAGAGAGACCCAGTACTTC. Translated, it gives CASSFRLAGRETQYF.

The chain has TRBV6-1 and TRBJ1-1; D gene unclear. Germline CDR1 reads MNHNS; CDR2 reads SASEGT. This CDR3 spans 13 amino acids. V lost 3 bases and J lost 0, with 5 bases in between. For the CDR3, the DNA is TGTGCCAGCAGTGATTGGGTGAACACTGAAGCTTTCTTT. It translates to CASSDWVNTEAFF.

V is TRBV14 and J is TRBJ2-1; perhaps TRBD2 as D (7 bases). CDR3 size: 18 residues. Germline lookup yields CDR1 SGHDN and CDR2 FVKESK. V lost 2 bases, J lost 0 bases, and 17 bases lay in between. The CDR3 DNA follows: TGTGCCAGCAGCCAACCCGGGGGGCGGGGGATCTCCTACAATGAGCAGTTCTTC. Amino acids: CASSQPGGRGISYNEQFF.

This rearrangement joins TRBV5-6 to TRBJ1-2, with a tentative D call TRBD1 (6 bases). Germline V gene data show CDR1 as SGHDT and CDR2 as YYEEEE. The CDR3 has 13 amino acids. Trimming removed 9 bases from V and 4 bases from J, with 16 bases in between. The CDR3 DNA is TGTGCCACCAACATAGGACAGCGCTATGGCTACACCTTC. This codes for CATNIGQRYGYTF.

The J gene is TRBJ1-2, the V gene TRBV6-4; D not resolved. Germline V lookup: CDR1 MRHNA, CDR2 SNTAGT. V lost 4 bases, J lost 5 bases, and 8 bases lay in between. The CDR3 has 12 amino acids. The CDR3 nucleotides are TGTGCCAGCAGTGTTGATGGATATGGCTACACCTTC. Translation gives CASSVDGYGYTF.

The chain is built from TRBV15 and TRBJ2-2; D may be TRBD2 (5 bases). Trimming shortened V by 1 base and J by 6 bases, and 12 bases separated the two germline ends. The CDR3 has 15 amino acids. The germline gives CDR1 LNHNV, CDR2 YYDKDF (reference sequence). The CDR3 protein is CATSRAGESAGELFF. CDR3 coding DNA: TGTGCCACCAGCAGAGCCGGGGAGTCGGCCGGGGAGCTGTTTTTT. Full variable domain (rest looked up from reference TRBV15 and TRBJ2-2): DAMVIQNPRYQVTQFGKPVTLSCSQTLNHNVMYWYQQKSSQAPKLLFHYYDKDFNNEADTPDNFQSRRPNTSFCFLDIRSPGLGDTAMYLCATSRAGESAGELFFGEGSRLTVL.

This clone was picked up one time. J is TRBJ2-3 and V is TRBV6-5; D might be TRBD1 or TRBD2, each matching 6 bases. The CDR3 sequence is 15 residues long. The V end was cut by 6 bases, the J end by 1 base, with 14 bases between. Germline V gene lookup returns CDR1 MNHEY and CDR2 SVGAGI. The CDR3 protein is CASRKGGLGTDTQYF. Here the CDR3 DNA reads TGTGCCAGCAGGAAAGGGGGGTTGGGCACAGATACGCAGTATTTT.

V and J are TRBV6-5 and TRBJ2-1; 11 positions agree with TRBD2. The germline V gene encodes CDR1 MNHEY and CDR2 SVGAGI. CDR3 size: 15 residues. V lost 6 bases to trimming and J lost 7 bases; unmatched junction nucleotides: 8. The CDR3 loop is CASRGGTSGSNEQFF. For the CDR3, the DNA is TGTGCCAGCAGGGGAGGGACTAGCGGTAGTAATGAGCAGTTCTTC.

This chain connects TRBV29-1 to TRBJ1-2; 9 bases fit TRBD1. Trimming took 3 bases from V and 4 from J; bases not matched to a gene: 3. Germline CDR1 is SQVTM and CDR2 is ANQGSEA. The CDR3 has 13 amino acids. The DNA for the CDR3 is TGCAGCGTTGAGGGACAGGGATTCTATGGCTACACCTTC. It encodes CSVEGQGFYGYTF.

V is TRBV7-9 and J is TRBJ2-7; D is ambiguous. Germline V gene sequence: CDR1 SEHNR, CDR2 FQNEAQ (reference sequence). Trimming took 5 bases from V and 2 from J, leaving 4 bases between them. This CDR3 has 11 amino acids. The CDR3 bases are TGTGCCAGCAGCGCTACCTACGAGCAGTACTTC. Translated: CASSATYEQYF.

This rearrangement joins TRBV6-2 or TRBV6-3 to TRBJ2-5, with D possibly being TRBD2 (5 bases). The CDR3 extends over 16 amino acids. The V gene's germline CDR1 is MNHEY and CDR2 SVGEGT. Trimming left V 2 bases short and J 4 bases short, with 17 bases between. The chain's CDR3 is CASSYLGGLSRETQYF. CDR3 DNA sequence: TGTGCCAGCAGTTACCTTGGAGGTTTGTCTCGAGAGACCCAGTACTTC.

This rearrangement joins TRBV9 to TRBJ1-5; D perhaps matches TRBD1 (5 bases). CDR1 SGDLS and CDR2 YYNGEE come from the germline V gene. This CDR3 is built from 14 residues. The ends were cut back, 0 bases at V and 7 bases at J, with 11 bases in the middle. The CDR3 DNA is TGTGCCAGCAGCGTAGACAGCGGGGGGCAGCCCCAGCATTTT. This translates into CASSVDSGGQPQHF. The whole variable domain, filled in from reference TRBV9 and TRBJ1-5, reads DSGVTQTPKHLITATGQRVTLRCSPRSGDLSVYWYQQSLDQGLQFLIQYYNGEERAKGNILERFSAQQFPDLHSELNLSSLELGDSALYFCASSVDSGGQPQHFGDGTRLSIL.